One and the same sample provided the 23 T cell receptor beta chains below, sequenced in a study of blood T cell repertoires in COVID-19. TCRdb's table, derived via immunoSEQ multiplex PCR, lists solely in-frame clones and lacks some. This table holds 200,000 to 300,000 clones, over 70% found once. The specimen sequenced was peripheral blood. These receptors all stem from a woman aged 40 to 50 who had recovered from COVID-19.

The V gene is TRBV5-1, the J gene TRBJ2-5; 11 bases line up with TRBD2. The CDR3 is 16 amino acids. CDR1 SGHRS and CDR2 YFSETQ come from the germline V gene. After removal of 7 bases from V and 1 base from J, the junction contained 9 bases not matched to a gene. The CDR3 region is CASSVTSGGLQETQYF. The CDR3 region has the DNA TGCGCCAGCTCGGTCACTAGCGGGGGACTCCAAGAGACCCAGTACTTC.

The V call is TRBV15, the J call TRBJ1-4; no definite D call. Trimming stripped 1 base from V and 4 bases from J, with 10 bases between. CDR3 length: 15 residues. The germline gives CDR1 LNHNV, CDR2 YYDKDF (reference sequence). CDR3 sequence: CATSRGEGLNEKLFF. The CDR3 nucleotides read TGTGCCACCAGCAGAGGGGAGGGCCTTAATGAAAAACTGTTTTTT.

This chain connects TRBV27 to TRBJ1-4; 11 nucleotides align to TRBD1. Germline CDR1 MNHEY, CDR2 SMNVEV (reference sequence). The length of the CDR3 is 15 residues. V was clipped by 5 bases and J by 7 bases; unmatched bases: 6. CDR3 sequence reads: CASSARDRGAEKLFF. The CDR3 DNA is TGTGCCAGCAGTGCCCGGGACAGGGGGGCTGAAAAACTGTTTTTT.

The genes are TRBV12-3 or TRBV12-4 and TRBJ1-6; a weak D match, TRBD1 (5 bases). V was trimmed by 1 base and J by 8 bases, leaving 6 bases between them. CDR3 length equals 13 residues. DNA of the CDR3: TGTGCCAGCAGTTTAGGACAGCATTCACCCCTCCACTTT. It yields the protein CASSLGQHSPLHF.

The sample holds one count of this clone. This chain links TRBV3-1 (or the pseudogene TRBV3-2) with TRBJ1-1; D might be TRBD1 (6 bases). The CDR3 consists of 14 residues. Germline V gene lookup returns CDR1 LGHDT and CDR2 YNNKEL (reference sequence). Trimming shortened V by 2 bases and J by 1 base, and 8 bases separated the two germline ends. CDR3 bases: TGTGCCAGCAGCCAAAGGGACAAGAACACTGAAGCTTTCTTT. The encoded protein is CASSQRDKNTEAFF.

V gene TRBV2 combines with J gene TRBJ1-5; D unclear. The CDR3 is 14 residues long. Trimming removed 4 bases from V and 1 base from J, with 8 bases in between. Germline-derived CDR1 and CDR2 are SNHLY and FYNNEI. For the CDR3, the DNA is TGTGCCAGCAGTGTTAGTTTGAGCAATCAGCCCCAGCATTTT. Its translation: CASSVSLSNQPQHF.

V usage is TRBV9 and J usage is TRBJ1-6, with 9 nucleotides matching TRBD1. This CDR3 contains 15 residues. Trimming removed 3 bases from V and 7 bases from J; junction bases left unmatched: 5. Germline V gives CDR1 SGDLS, CDR2 YYNGEE. The CDR3 DNA reads as TGTGCCAGCAGCGGCACCGGGACAGGGAATTCACCCCTCCACTTT. This sequence encodes CASSGTGTGNSPLHF.

This clone was detected a few times. The V call is TRBV12-3 or TRBV12-4, the J call TRBJ2-7; TRBD1 is a possible D gene (5 bases). There are 13 residues in the CDR3. V dropped 8 bases and J dropped 8 bases, with 19 bases sitting between them. The CDR3 coding sequence is TGTGCCAGCCGCCGGAGCAGGGAAGCCAAGCAGTACTTC. This gives the protein CASRRSREAKQYF.

The V and J genes are TRBV7-9 and TRBJ1-6; D gene ambiguous. V was shortened by 1 base and J by 2 bases, with 6 bases between the two germline ends. The CDR3 runs 15 residues. Germline-derived CDR1 and CDR2 are SEHNR and FQNEAQ (reference sequence). CDR3: CASSLDSPYNSPLHF. The CDR3 coding sequence is TGTGCCAGCAGCTTAGACTCACCCTATAATTCACCCCTCCACTTT.

The chain links TRBV19 to TRBJ1-2, with D uncertain. Germline CDR1 is LNHDA and CDR2 is SQIVND (reference sequence). V was trimmed by 3 bases and J by 0 bases, leaving 11 bases between them. The CDR3 is 15 residues long. CDR3 sequence reads: CASSIGRNANYGYTF. The CDR3 DNA sequence: TGTGCCAGTAGTATCGGCAGGAACGCTAACTATGGCTACACCTTC.

The rearrangement joins TRBV27 to TRBJ2-7; 7 nucleotides agree with TRBD1. The length of the CDR3 is 15 residues. The ends lost 2 bases at V and 0 bases at J; junction bases unmatched: 4. Germline CDR1 is MNHEY and CDR2 is SMNVEV (reference sequence). The CDR3 sequence is CASSLEGASSYEQYF. CDR3 coding DNA: TGTGCCAGCAGTTTAGAGGGGGCGAGCTCCTACGAGCAGTACTTC.

The chain couples TRBV19 to TRBJ2-2; the match to TRBD2 covers 9 bases. J gave up 5 bases and V 9 bases, and 10 bases lay outside the gene matches. The CDR3 covers 15 residues. From germline, CDR1 is LNHDA and CDR2 SQIVND (reference sequence). The CDR3 DNA is TGTGCCAGCCGACCGGGACTAGCATATACCGGGGAGCTGTTTTTT. It yields the protein CASRPGLAYTGELFF.

The rearrangement joins TRBV21-1 to TRBJ2-7; TRBD2 was called by the table and not checked on the DNA. TRBV21-1 is a listed pseudogene. This CDR3 contains 14 residues. The CDR3 DNA reads TGTGCCAGCAGCGCCCGGGACTACCCGTACGAGCAGTACTTC. Translating it yields CASSARDYPYEQYF.

The V call is TRBV2, the J call TRBJ2-7, with D tentatively TRBD1 (5 bases). Trimming left V 5 bases short and J 3 bases short, with 8 bases between. CDR1 is SNHLY, CDR2 FYNNEI, per germline. The CDR3 runs to 12 residues. CDR3 amino acids: CASSTDIYEQYF. CDR3 DNA sequence: TGTGCCAGCAGTACGGACATCTACGAGCAGTACTTC.

This sequence joins TRBV6-6 and TRBJ1-1, with D tentatively TRBD1 (5 bases). CDR1 is MNHNY and CDR2 is SVGAGI in the germline V gene (reference sequence). The CDR3 extends over 14 amino acids. V lost 2 bases, J lost 3 bases, and 10 bases lay in between. DNA for the CDR3: TGTGCCAGCAGTTACGCGGGAGGGGACACTGAAGCTTTCTTT. Its protein is CASSYAGGDTEAFF.

CDR3 sequence (DNA): TGTGCCAGCAGCCTGGCGGGAGGCAGTAATTCACCCCTCCACTTT. This sequence encodes CASSLAGGSNSPLHF. The rearrangement uses TRBV5-4 and TRBJ1-6, with unresolved D. The V and J ends lost 4 bases and 6 bases respectively, with 14 bases between them. Germline lookup yields CDR1 SGHNT and CDR2 YYREEE (reference sequence). The CDR3 totals 15 residues.

CDR3 nucleotide sequence: TGTGCCAGCAGCTTGTCCGGGGGGGCCGCGGATACGCAGTATTTT. Translation gives CASSLSGGAADTQYF. J is TRBJ2-3 and V is TRBV5-4; 8 nucleotides agree with TRBD2. This CDR3 has 15 residues. V shed 1 base, J shed 6 bases, and the junction held 7 bases outside the gene matches. CDR1 SGHNT and CDR2 YYREEE come from the germline V gene (reference sequence).

This clone was seen more than once but under ten times. The chain recombines TRBV15 with TRBJ1-4; TRBD1 matches 9 bases. The CDR3 has 16 residues. Germline-derived CDR1 and CDR2 are LNHNV and YYDKDF (reference sequence). V dropped 1 base and J dropped 5; count of bases not matched to a gene: 5. The CDR3 loop is CATSRARQGGNEKLFF. DNA for the CDR3: TGTGCCACCAGCAGAGCGAGACAGGGGGGAAATGAAAAACTGTTTTTT.

The J gene is TRBJ1-2, the V gene TRBV6-6; D unresolved. The CDR3 has 11 amino acids. In germline, CDR1 is MNHNY, CDR2 SVGAGI (reference sequence). With 7 bases removed from V and 4 bases from J, the gap between germline ends came to 7 bases. CDR3 coding DNA: TGTGCCAGCACAAGCCCCTATGGCTACACCTTC. Translating it yields CASTSPYGYTF.

This clone showed up just once. The V and J genes are TRBV20-1 and TRBJ1-2; D unresolved. The CDR3 covers 11 residues. V gave up 6 bases and J gave up 3 bases, with 8 bases separating them. The germline CDR1 and CDR2 sequences are DFQATT and SNEGSKA (reference sequence). The CDR3 loop reads CSASRDYGYTF. Here the CDR3 DNA reads TGCAGTGCAAGCCGGGACTATGGCTACACCTTC.

This clone showed up just once. This chain connects TRBV13 to TRBJ2-3, with TRBD1 identical over 7 bases. Germline-derived CDR1 and CDR2 are PRHDT and FYEKMQ (reference sequence). V was pared by 4 bases and J by 2 bases, with 6 bases of the junction left unmatched. The CDR3 covers 15 residues. CDR3 DNA: TGTGCCAGCAGCTACGGACAGGTGTCCACAGATACGCAGTATTTT. Protein sequence: CASSYGQVSTDTQYF.

V and J are TRBV2 and TRBJ2-7; D gene ambiguous. Germline V gene lookup returns CDR1 SNHLY and CDR2 FYNNEI. The V gene lost 3 bases and the J gene lost 7 bases, with 19 bases spanning the gap. The length of the CDR3 is 15 residues. CDR3 DNA sequence: TGTGCCAGCAGTGATTTTGACTCCCGAGCTAAGGAGCAGTACTTC. It yields the protein CASSDFDSRAKEQYF. The full variable domain, with the rest looked up from reference TRBV2 and TRBJ2-7, is EPEVTQTPSHQVTQMGQEVILRCVPISNHLYFYWYRQILGQKVEFLVSFYNNEISEKSEIFDDQFSVERPDGSNFTLKIRSTKLEDSAMYFCASSDFDSRAKEQYFGPGTRLTVT.

The genes are TRBV6-5 and TRBJ2-7; D unclear. CDR3 length equals 16 residues. Trimming removed 2 bases at V and 2 bases at J, with 16 bases between. CDR1 and CDR2 (germline): MNHEY, SVGAGI. CDR3 nucleotide sequence: TGTGCCAGCAGTTACGCACAGTTTGCACCACCCTACGAGCAGTACTTC. Its protein is CASSYAQFAPPYEQYF.